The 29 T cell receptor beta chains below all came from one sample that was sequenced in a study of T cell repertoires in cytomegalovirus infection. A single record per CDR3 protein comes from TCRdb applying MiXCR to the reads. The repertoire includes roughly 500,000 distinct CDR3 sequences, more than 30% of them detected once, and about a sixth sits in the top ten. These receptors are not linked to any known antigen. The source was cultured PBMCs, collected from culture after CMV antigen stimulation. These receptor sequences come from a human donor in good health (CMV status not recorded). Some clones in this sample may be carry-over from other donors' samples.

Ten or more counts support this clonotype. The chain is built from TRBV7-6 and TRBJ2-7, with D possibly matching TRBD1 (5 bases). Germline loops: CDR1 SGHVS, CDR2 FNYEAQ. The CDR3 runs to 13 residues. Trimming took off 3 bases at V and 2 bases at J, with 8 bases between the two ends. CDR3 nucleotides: TGTGCCAGCAGCTTGTGGACAACCTACGAGCAGTACTTC. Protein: CASSLWTTYEQYF.

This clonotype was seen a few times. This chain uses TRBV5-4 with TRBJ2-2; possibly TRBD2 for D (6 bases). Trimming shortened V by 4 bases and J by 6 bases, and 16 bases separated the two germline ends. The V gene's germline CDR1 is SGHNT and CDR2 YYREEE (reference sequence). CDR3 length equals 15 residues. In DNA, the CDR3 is TGTGCCAGCAGCCCATGGAGGGTAAAGTCCGGGGAGCTGTTTTTT. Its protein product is CASSPWRVKSGELFF.

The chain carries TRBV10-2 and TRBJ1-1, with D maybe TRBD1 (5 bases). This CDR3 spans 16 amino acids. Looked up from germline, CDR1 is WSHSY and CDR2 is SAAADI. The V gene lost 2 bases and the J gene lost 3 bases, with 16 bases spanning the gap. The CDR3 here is CASSERAGRVHTEAFF. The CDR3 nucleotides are TGCGCCAGCAGTGAGAGGGCAGGGCGGGTTCACACTGAAGCTTTCTTT.

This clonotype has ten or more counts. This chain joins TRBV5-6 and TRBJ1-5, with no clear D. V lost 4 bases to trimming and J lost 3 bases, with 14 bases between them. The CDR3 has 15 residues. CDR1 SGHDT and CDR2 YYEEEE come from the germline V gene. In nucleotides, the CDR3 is TGTGCCAGCAGCAAAGGGAGTGGGGTCAATCAGCCCCAGCATTTT. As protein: CASSKGSGVNQPQHF.

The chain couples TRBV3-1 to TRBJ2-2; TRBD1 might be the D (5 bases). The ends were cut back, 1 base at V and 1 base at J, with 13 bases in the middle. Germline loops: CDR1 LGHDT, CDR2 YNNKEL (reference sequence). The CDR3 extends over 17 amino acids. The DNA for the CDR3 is TGTGCCAGCAGCCAAGTAACAGGCCTGATGAACACCGGGGAGCTGTTTTTT. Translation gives CASSQVTGLMNTGELFF. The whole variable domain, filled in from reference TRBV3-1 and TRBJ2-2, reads DTAVSQTPKYLVTQMGNDKSIKCEQNLGHDTMYWYKQDSKKFLKIMFSYNNKELIINETVPNRFSPKSPDKAHLNLHINSLELGDSAVYFCASSQVTGLMNTGELFFGEGSRLTVL.

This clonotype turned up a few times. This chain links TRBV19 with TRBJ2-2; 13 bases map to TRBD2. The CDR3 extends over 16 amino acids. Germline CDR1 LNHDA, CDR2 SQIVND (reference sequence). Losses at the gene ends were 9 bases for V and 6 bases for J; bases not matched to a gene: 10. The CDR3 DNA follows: TGTGCCAGCGCCATCACGACTAGCGGGAGGCCCGGGGAGCTGTTTTTT. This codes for CASAITTSGRPGELFF. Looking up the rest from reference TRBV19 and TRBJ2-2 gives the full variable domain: DGGITQSPKYLFRKEGQNVTLSCEQNLNHDAMYWYRQDPGQGLRLIYYSQIVNDFQKGDIAEGYSVSREKKESFPLTVTSAQKNPTAFYLCASAITTSGRPGELFFGEGSRLTVL.

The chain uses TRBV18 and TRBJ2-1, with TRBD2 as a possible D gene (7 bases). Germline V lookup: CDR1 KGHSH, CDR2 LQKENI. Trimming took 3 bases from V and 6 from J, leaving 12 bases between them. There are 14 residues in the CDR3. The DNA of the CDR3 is TGTGCCAGCTCACCGACACGGGGGGCCAATGAGCAGTTCTTC. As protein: CASSPTRGANEQFF. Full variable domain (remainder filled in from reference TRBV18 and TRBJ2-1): NAGVMQNPRHLVRRRGQEARLRCSPMKGHSHVYWYRQLPEEGLKFMVYLQKENIIDESGMPKERFSAEFPKEGPSILRIQQVVRGDSAAYFCASSPTRGANEQFFGPGTRLTVL.

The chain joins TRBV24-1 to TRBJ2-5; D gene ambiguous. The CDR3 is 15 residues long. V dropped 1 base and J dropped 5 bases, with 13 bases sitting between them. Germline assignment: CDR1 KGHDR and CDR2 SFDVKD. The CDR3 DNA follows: TGTGCCACCAGTGATTTCGCCGGCGAATCGGAGACCCAGTACTTC. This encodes CATSDFAGESETQYF.

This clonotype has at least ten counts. The CDR3 sequence: CASSSPLGQGASGANVLTF. Here the CDR3 DNA reads TGTGCCAGCAGCTCCCCCCTAGGACAGGGGGCAAGTGGGGCCAACGTCCTGACTTTC. This chain uses TRBV7-8 with TRBJ2-6; 11 positions match TRBD1. The CDR3 is 19 amino acids. V was clipped by 4 bases and J by 3 bases; unmatched bases: 11. The germline V gene encodes CDR1 SGHVS and CDR2 FQNEAQ.

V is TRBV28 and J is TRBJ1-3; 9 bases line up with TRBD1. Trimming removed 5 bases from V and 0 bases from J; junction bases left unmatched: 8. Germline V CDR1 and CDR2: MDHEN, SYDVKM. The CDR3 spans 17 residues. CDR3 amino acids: CASSDYGTGNSGNTIYF. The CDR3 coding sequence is TGTGCCAGCAGTGACTACGGGACAGGGAACTCTGGAAACACCATATATTTT.

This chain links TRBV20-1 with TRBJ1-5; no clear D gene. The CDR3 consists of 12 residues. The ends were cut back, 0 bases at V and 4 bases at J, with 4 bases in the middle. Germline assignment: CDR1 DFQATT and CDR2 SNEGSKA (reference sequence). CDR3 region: CSARDWNQPQHF. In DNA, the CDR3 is TGCAGTGCTAGAGATTGGAATCAGCCCCAGCATTTT.

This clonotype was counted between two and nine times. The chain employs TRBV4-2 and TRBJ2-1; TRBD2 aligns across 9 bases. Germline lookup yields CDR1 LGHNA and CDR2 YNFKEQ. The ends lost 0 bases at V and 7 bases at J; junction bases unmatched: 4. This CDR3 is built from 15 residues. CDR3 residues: CASSQDRLAGNEQFF. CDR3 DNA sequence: TGTGCCAGCAGCCAAGATCGTCTAGCGGGAAATGAGCAGTTCTTC.

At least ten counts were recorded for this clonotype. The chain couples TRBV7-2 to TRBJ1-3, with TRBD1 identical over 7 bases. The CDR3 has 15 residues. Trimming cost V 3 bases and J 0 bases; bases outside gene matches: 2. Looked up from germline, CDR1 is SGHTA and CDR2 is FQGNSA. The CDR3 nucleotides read TGTGCCAGCAGCTTCCGGGACAGCTCTGGAAACACCATATATTTT. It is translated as CASSFRDSSGNTIYF.

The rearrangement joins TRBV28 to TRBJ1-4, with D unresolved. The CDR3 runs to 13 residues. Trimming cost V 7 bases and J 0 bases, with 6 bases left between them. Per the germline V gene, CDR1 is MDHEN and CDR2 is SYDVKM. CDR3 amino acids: CASKASTNEKLFF. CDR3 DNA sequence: TGTGCCAGCAAGGCGTCAACTAATGAAAAACTGTTTTTT.

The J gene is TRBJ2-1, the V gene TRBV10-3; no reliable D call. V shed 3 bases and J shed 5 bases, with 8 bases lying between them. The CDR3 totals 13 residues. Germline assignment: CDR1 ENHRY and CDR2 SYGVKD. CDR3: CAISDRQNNEQFF. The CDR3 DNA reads TGTGCCATCAGTGATAGGCAGAACAATGAGCAGTTCTTC.

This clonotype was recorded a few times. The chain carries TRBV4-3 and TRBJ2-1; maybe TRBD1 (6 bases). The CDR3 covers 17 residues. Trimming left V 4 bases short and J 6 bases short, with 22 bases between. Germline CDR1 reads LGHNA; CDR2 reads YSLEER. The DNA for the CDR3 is TGCGCCAGCAGCCTAGGGGAAGGGGGTAATGGGGTCAATGAGCAGTTCTTC. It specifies CASSLGEGGNGVNEQFF.

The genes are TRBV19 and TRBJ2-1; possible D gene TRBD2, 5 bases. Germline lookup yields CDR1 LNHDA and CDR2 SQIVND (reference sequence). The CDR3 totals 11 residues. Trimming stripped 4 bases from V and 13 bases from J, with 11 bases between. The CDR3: CASSTGLNQFF. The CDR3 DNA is TGTGCCAGTAGTACCGGACTTAACCAGTTCTTC.

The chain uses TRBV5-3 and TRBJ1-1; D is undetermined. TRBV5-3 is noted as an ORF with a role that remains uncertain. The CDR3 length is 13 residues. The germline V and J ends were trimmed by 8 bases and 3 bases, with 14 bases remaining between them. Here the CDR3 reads CASYGEYYTEAFF. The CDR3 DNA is TGTGCCAGCTATGGCGAGTATTACACTGAAGCTTTCTTT.

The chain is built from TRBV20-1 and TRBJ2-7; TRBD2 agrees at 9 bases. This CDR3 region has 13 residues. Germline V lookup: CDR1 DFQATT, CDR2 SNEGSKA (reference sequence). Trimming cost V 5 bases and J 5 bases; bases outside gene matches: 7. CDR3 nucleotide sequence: TGCAGTGCTCCGGGACTAGCTGGACACGAGCAGTACGTC. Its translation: CSAPGLAGHEQYV.

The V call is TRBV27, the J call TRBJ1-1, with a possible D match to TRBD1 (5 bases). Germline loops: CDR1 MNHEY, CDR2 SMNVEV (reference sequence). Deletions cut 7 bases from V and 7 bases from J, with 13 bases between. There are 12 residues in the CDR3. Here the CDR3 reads CASKRGVNEAFF. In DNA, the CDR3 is TGTGCCAGCAAGCGGGGGGTCAATGAAGCTTTCTTT.

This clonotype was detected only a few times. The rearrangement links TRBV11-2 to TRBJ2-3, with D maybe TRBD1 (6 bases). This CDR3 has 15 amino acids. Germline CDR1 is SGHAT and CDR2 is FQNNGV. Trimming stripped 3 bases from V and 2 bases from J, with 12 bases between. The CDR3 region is CASSFRGRNTDTQYF. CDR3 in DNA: TGTGCCAGCAGCTTCAGGGGCAGGAACACAGATACGCAGTATTTT.

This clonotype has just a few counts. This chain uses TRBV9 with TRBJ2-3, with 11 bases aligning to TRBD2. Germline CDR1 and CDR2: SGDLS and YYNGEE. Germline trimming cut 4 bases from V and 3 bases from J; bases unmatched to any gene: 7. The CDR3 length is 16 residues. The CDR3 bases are TGTGCCAGCAGCCTATGGACTAGCGGGTTGACAGATACGCAGTATTTT. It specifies CASSLWTSGLTDTQYF.

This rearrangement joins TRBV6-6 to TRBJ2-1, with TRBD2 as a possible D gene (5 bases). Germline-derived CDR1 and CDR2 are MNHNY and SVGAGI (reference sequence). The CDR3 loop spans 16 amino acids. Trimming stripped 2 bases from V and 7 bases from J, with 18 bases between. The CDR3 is CASSYELVGSGNEQFF. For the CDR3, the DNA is TGTGCCAGCAGTTACGAATTGGTGGGATCGGGGAATGAGCAGTTCTTC.

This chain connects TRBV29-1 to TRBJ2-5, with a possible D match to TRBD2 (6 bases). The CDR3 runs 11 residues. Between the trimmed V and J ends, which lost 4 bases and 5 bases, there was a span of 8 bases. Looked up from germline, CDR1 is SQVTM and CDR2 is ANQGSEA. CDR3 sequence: CSVVRGETQYF. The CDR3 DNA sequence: TGCAGCGTTGTACGGGGGGAGACCCAGTACTTC. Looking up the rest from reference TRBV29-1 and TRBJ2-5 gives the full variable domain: SAVISQKPSRDICQRGTSLTIQCQVDSQVTMMFWYRQQPGQSLTLIATANQGSEATYESGFVIDKFPISRPNLTFSTLTVSNMSPEDSSIYLCSVVRGETQYFGPGTRLLVL.

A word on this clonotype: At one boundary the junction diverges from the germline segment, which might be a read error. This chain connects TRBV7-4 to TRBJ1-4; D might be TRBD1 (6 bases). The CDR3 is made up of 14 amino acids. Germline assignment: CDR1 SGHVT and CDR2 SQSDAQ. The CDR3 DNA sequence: TGTGCCTGCAGCTTAGGGGGGCAGAATGAAAAACTGTTTTTT. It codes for CACSLGGQNEKLFF.

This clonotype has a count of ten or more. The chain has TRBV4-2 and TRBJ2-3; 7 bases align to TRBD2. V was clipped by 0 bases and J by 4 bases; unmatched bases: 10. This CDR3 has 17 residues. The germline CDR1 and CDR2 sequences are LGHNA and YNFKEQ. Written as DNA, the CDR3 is TGTGCCAGCAGCCAAGATTCGGGGGAGGGCCGGGCAGATACGCAGTATTTT. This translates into CASSQDSGEGRADTQYF.

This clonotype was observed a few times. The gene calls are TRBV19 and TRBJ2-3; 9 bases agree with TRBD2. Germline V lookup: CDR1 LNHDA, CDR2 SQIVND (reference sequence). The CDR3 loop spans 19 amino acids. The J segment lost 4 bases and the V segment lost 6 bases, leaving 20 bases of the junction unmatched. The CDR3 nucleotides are TGTGCCAGTAGACATGTATCAGTCTTTAGCGGGAGTGGCGCAGATACGCAGTATTTT. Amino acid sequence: CASRHVSVFSGSGADTQYF.

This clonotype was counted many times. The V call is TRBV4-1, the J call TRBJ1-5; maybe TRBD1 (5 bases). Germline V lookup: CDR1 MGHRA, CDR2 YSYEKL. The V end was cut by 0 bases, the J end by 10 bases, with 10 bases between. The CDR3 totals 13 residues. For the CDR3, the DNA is TGCGCCAGCAGCCAAGAGACAGTCGGCCCCCAGCATTTT. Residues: CASSQETVGPQHF.

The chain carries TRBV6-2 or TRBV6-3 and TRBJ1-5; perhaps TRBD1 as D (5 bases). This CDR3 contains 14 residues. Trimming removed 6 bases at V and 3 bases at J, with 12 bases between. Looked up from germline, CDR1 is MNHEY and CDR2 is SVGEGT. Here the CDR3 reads CASRQGRNNQPQHF. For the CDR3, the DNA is TGTGCCAGCAGGCAGGGACGGAACAATCAGCCCCAGCATTTT.